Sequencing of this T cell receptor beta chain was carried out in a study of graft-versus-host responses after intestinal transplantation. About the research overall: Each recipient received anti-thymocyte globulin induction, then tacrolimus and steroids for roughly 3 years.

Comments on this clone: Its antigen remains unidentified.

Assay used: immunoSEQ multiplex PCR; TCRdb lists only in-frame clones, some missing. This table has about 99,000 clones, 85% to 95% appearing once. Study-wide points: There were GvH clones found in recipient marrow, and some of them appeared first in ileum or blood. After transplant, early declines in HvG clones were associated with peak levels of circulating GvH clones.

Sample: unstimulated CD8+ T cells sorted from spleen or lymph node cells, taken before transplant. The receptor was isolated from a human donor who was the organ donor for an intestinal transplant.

The CDR3 DNA sequence: TGTGCCAGCAGCTTCCTAGCGGGAAACCCCGGGGAGCTGTTTTTT. It translates to CASSFLAGNPGELFF. The chain is built from TRBV7-3 and TRBJ2-2; TRBD2 agrees at 9 bases. The CDR3 loop spans 15 amino acids. Per the germline V gene, CDR1 is SGHTA and CDR2 is FQGTGA. The J segment lost 6 bases and the V segment lost 3 bases, leaving 5 bases of the junction unmatched.